This T cell receptor beta chain was sequenced during a study of T cells of healthy individuals. Each CDR3 protein is one row after TCRdb ran MiXCR on the 5' RACE reads. The sample lists tens of thousands of distinct CDR3 sequences, about 16% occurring once. This CDR3 comprises 13 residues. With 6 bases clipped from V and 12 bases from J, the junction kept 10 bases outside the gene matches. The chain couples TRBV12-3 or TRBV12-4 to TRBJ2-1; 8 bases agree with TRBD2. The clonotype originates from a human donor in good health. The CDR3 loop reads CASSLKGSGRQFF. CDR3 nucleotide sequence: TGTGCCAGCAGCTTAAAAGGAAGCGGGAGGCAGTTCTTC.